Following are 30 T cell receptor beta chains from one sample sequenced in a study of blood T cell repertoires in COVID-19. Clones were sequenced by immunoSEQ multiplex PCR, and TCRdb holds only the in-frame ones, with some missing. In the table there are tens of thousands of clones, roughly 78% of which are singletons. Sequencing input: peripheral blood. Receptors originate from a man aged 60 to 75 with active or convalescent COVID-19.

V and J are TRBV5-6 and TRBJ2-7; maybe TRBD2 (7 bases). The V end lost 5 bases, the J end lost 2 bases, and 23 bases lay between the germline ends. The germline V gene encodes CDR1 SGHDT and CDR2 YYEEEE. The length of the CDR3 is 17 residues. This CDR3 is CASRLGRGHGGPYEQYF. For the CDR3, the DNA is TGTGCCAGCAGACTTGGGAGGGGTCACGGGGGGCCCTACGAGCAGTACTTC.

This chain uses TRBV24-1 with TRBJ2-5, with 11 bases that match TRBD1. CDR3 length: 15 amino acids. Looked up from germline, CDR1 is KGHDR and CDR2 is SFDVKD. The V and J ends lost 3 bases and 5 bases, in that order; junction bases with no gene match: 4. The CDR3 sequence: CATSDSRTGGETQYF. The CDR3 nucleotides are TGTGCCACCAGTGATAGCAGGACAGGGGGCGAGACCCAGTACTTC.

V gene TRBV18 combines with J gene TRBJ2-7, with a tentative D call TRBD1 (5 bases). Germline CDR1 is KGHSH and CDR2 is LQKENI. There are 15 residues in the CDR3. The V end lost 3 bases, the J end lost 5 bases, and 17 bases lay between the germline ends. Here the CDR3 DNA reads TGTGCCAGCTCACCCTCCGCACAAAGACAGAACGAGCAGTACTTC. It encodes CASSPSAQRQNEQYF.

The chain couples TRBV19 to TRBJ1-1; D may be TRBD1 (6 bases). V lost 7 bases to trimming and J lost 0 bases, with 15 bases between them. The CDR3 runs to 15 residues. The germline CDR1 and CDR2 sequences are LNHDA and SQIVND (reference sequence). The CDR3 region has the DNA TGTGCCAGTAAAACAGGGCATTACATGAACACTGAAGCTTTCTTT. It specifies CASKTGHYMNTEAFF.

This clone has just one count. The V and J genes are TRBV5-1 and TRBJ2-2; 8 nucleotides align to TRBD2. Germline V lookup: CDR1 SGHRS, CDR2 YFSETQ. There are 17 residues in the CDR3. Trimming cost V 0 bases and J 0 bases; bases outside gene matches: 4. The CDR3 is CASSLALAGTNTGELFF. CDR3 DNA sequence: TGCGCCAGCAGCTTGGCGTTAGCGGGGACGAACACCGGGGAGCTGTTTTTT.

This clone has only one observation. The CDR3 DNA sequence: TGTGCCAGCAGTTGGTCCTCAGGGTCGGGGCAGTACTTC. Its protein product is CASSWSSGSGQYF. The chain has TRBV6-5 and TRBJ2-7; maybe TRBD1 (5 bases). Germline loops: CDR1 MNHEY, CDR2 SVGAGI. The length of the CDR3 is 13 residues. The V gene lost 4 bases and the J gene lost 9 bases, with 16 bases spanning the gap.

The CDR3, as DNA: TGTGCCAGCGGACAGGGGTCCTACGAGCAGTACTTC. It yields the protein CASGQGSYEQYF. The rearrangement links TRBV18 to TRBJ2-7, with 9 nucleotides matching TRBD1. The CDR3 runs 12 residues. The germline V gene encodes CDR1 KGHSH and CDR2 LQKENI. J was trimmed by 1 base and V by 8 bases; bases with no gene match: 0.

The chain joins TRBV10-3 to TRBJ1-1; the D gene is possibly TRBD1 (5 bases). The germline V and J ends were trimmed by 7 bases and 5 bases, with 14 bases remaining between them. The CDR3 covers 13 residues. Germline loops: CDR1 ENHRY, CDR2 SYGVKD. DNA for the CDR3: TGTGCCATCACCGGGACCGCGGGGACTGAAGCTTTCTTT. This codes for CAITGTAGTEAFF.

The chain carries TRBV7-3 and TRBJ2-2; D possibly corresponds to TRBD2 (5 bases). Germline V gene lookup returns CDR1 SGHTA and CDR2 FQGTGA. Trimming stripped 2 bases from V and 1 base from J, with 8 bases between. The CDR3 is made up of 15 amino acids. The DNA for the CDR3 is TGTGCCAGCAGCTTAGACTATGGGAACACCGGGGAGCTGTTTTTT. Amino acids: CASSLDYGNTGELFF.

This chain joins TRBV27 and TRBJ1-3; 8 bases fit TRBD1. Germline V gives CDR1 MNHEY, CDR2 SMNVEV (reference sequence). The CDR3 consists of 15 residues. Trimming cost V 2 bases and J 3 bases; bases outside gene matches: 3. The CDR3 bases are TGTGCCAGCAGTTTAAACAGGGGGTATGGAAACACCATATATTTT. Its translation is CASSLNRGYGNTIYF.

This clone has just a few counts. The chain has TRBV4-2 and TRBJ1-4; D is unresolved. The CDR3 is 13 residues long. V was cut by 0 bases and J by 8 bases, with 7 bases left in between. CDR1 is LGHNA, CDR2 YNFKEQ, per germline. The CDR3 reads CASSQETREKLFF. The CDR3 nucleotides are TGTGCCAGCAGCCAAGAAACTCGGGAAAAACTGTTTTTT.

J is TRBJ1-5 and V is TRBV7-3; 8 bases fit TRBD1. The V gene end was trimmed by 3 bases and the J gene end by 0 bases; junction bases not matched to a gene: 19. The CDR3 length is 21 residues. Germline values: CDR1 SGHTA, CDR2 FQGTGA. The CDR3, as DNA: TGTGCCAGCAGCTTCATGTCCAGGGGGCGAGAGATAAATAGTAGCAATCAGCCCCAGCATTTT. This codes for CASSFMSRGREINSSNQPQHF.

This CDR3 reads CASSIDRTTYEQYF. The CDR3, as DNA: TGTGCCAGCAGCATCGACAGGACGACCTACGAGCAGTACTTC. The chain is built from TRBV7-2 and TRBJ2-7; the D gene is possibly TRBD1 (6 bases). The CDR3 length is 14 residues. The ends were cut back, 5 bases at V and 2 bases at J, with 13 bases in the middle. Per germline, CDR1 SGHTA and CDR2 FQGNSA.

The rearrangement uses TRBV3-1 (or the pseudogene TRBV3-2) and TRBJ2-2, with 7 bases aligning to TRBD1. Germline V lookup: CDR1 LGHDT, CDR2 YNNKEL (reference sequence). V shed 3 bases and J 5 bases; nucleotides not matched to a gene: 3. The CDR3 has 14 amino acids. The CDR3, as DNA: TGTGCCAGCAGCCACTTGACAGGGACCGGGGAGCTGTTTTTT. This codes for CASSHLTGTGELFF.

The chain links TRBV11-2 to TRBJ2-4, with TRBD1 matching over 12 bases. Germline CDR1 SGHAT, CDR2 FQNNGV. The CDR3 loop spans 15 amino acids. V was clipped by 3 bases and J by 8 bases; unmatched bases: 5. This chain's CDR3 is CASSLGTGGWDIQYF. The CDR3 DNA reads TGTGCCAGCAGCTTGGGGACAGGGGGCTGGGACATTCAGTACTTC.

The chain has TRBV29-1 and TRBJ1-1; the D gene is possibly TRBD1 (5 bases). Trimming stripped 7 bases from V and 1 base from J, with 13 bases between. The V gene's germline CDR1 is SQVTM and CDR2 ANQGSEA. The CDR3 runs 13 residues. This CDR3 reads CSALDRTNTEAFF. The CDR3 DNA reads as TGCAGCGCCCTAGACAGAACGAACACTGAAGCTTTCTTT.

V and J are TRBV5-6 and TRBJ1-1; D is unresolved. Trimming cost V 2 bases and J 4 bases, with 6 bases left between them. The CDR3 has 12 residues. Per the germline V gene, CDR1 is SGHDT and CDR2 is YYEEEE. CDR3 DNA: TGTGCCAGCAGCTTATCCTTCACTGAAGCTTTCTTT. It yields the protein CASSLSFTEAFF.

The J gene is TRBJ2-1, the V gene TRBV11-2; D is possibly TRBD1 (5 bases). V lost 5 bases and J lost 4, with 9 bases in between. The CDR3 sequence is 13 residues long. The germline V gene has CDR1 SGHAT and CDR2 FQNNGV. CDR3 DNA: TGTGCCAGCAGCCCACAGGTATACAATGAGCAGTTCTTC. Translation gives CASSPQVYNEQFF. The full variable domain, its missing parts supplied by reference TRBV11-2 and TRBJ2-1, is EAGVAQSPRYKIIEKRQSVAFWCNPISGHATLYWYQQILGQGPKLLIQFQNNGVVDDSQLPKDRFSAERLKGVDSTLKIQPAKLEDSAVYLCASSPQVYNEQFFGPGTRLTVL.

The rearrangement links TRBV11-2 to TRBJ2-2; D is perhaps TRBD1 (5 bases). The germline CDR1 and CDR2 sequences are SGHAT and FQNNGV. This CDR3 contains 14 residues. Deletions cut 1 base from V and 5 bases from J, with 8 bases between. The CDR3 region is CASSLAGKTGELFF. CDR3 nucleotide sequence: TGTGCCAGCAGCTTAGCAGGGAAAACCGGGGAGCTGTTTTTT.

The chain combines TRBV24-1 with TRBJ2-1, with D tentatively TRBD1 (6 bases). Between the trimmed V and J ends, which lost 4 bases and 3 bases, there was a span of 12 bases. Germline V gene lookup returns CDR1 KGHDR and CDR2 SFDVKD. This CDR3 spans 15 amino acids. The CDR3 DNA reads as TGTGCCACCAGTGACCAGGGACACCTCTACAATGAGCAGTTCTTC. It encodes CATSDQGHLYNEQFF.

This clone occurred once. The chain is built from TRBV3-1 (or the pseudogene TRBV3-2) and TRBJ2-2; D remains ambiguous. The germline V gene has CDR1 LGHDT and CDR2 YNNKEL (reference sequence). This CDR3 spans 13 amino acids. With 1 base removed from V and 5 bases from J, the gap between germline ends came to 5 bases. CDR3 in DNA: TGTGCCAGCAGCCAAGGGCTGACCGGGGAGCTGTTTTTT. Translated: CASSQGLTGELFF.

This chain links TRBV5-6 with TRBJ2-7, with D possibly TRBD1 on 6 matching bases. Germline V gene lookup returns CDR1 SGHDT and CDR2 YYEEEE. The CDR3 runs to 13 residues. V was trimmed by 5 bases and J by 2 bases, leaving 11 bases between them. The CDR3 spells CASSQGSPYEQYF. The CDR3 DNA sequence: TGTGCCAGCAGTCAGGGGTCGCCCTACGAGCAGTACTTC.

The chain links TRBV6-2 or TRBV6-3 to TRBJ2-5; the D is unclear. Trimming stripped 1 base from V and 5 bases from J, with 5 bases between. The CDR3 sequence is 12 residues long. From germline, CDR1 is MNHEY and CDR2 SVGEGT. CDR3 bases: TGTGCCAGCAGTTACTGGCGGGAGACCCAGTACTTC. It codes for CASSYWRETQYF.

In this sample, this clone turned up once. The V gene is TRBV12-3 or TRBV12-4, the J gene TRBJ2-7; the D gene is possibly TRBD2 (6 bases). The CDR3 sequence is 12 residues long. Between the trimmed V and J ends, which lost 6 bases and 3 bases, there was a span of 9 bases. CDR3 amino acids: CASRGGIYEQYF. The CDR3 DNA sequence: TGTGCCAGCAGGGGGGGAATCTACGAGCAGTACTTC.

The chain employs TRBV14 and TRBJ1-1; no definite D call. CDR1 and CDR2 from the germline V gene are SGHDN and FVKESK. This CDR3 contains 15 residues. V was clipped by 4 bases and J by 9 bases, with 21 bases between them. DNA for the CDR3: TGTGCCAGCAGCCCCCTGTCCAGAGGTCACGATCAAGCTTTCTTT. It specifies CASSPLSRGHDQAFF.

The rearrangement joins TRBV19 to TRBJ1-5, with 7 nucleotides matching TRBD1. The CDR3 contains 15 residues. Germline assignment: CDR1 LNHDA and CDR2 SQIVND (reference sequence). V shed 6 bases, J shed 0 bases, and the junction held 5 bases outside the gene matches. CDR3 loop: CASSAGTASNQPQHF. In DNA form, the CDR3 reads TGTGCCAGTAGCGCCGGGACAGCTAGCAATCAGCCCCAGCATTTT.

Only a few counts were recorded for this clone. This chain uses TRBV28 with TRBJ2-7; the D gene is possibly TRBD2 (5 bases). V was shortened by 1 base and J by 2 bases, with 12 bases between the two germline ends. The CDR3 is 15 amino acids. The germline V gene encodes CDR1 MDHEN and CDR2 SYDVKM. The CDR3 region is CASSLYGVGAYEQYF. In DNA form, the CDR3 reads TGTGCCAGCAGTTTATACGGGGTAGGAGCCTACGAGCAGTACTTC.

V gene TRBV6-4 combines with J gene TRBJ1-5; tentatively, D is TRBD1 (5 bases). V was pared by 8 bases and J by 0 bases, with 14 bases between. The germline V gene has CDR1 MRHNA and CDR2 SNTAGT. This CDR3 region has 15 residues. CDR3 amino acids: CASSKVGDSNQPQHF. The CDR3, as DNA: TGTGCCAGCTCTAAAGTAGGGGATAGCAATCAGCCCCAGCATTTT.

This clone was counted between two and nine times. The V and J genes are TRBV2 and TRBJ1-3; possible D gene TRBD1, 6 bases. The germline CDR1 and CDR2 sequences are SNHLY and FYNNEI. Trimming pared 3 bases from V and 3 bases from J, leaving 12 bases between. The CDR3 has 15 residues. CDR3 sequence: CASSDLAGDGNTIYF. For the CDR3, the DNA is TGTGCCAGCAGTGATCTGGCAGGGGATGGAAACACCATATATTTT.

This clone was counted once. This chain connects TRBV4-1 to TRBJ2-5; TRBD2 aligns across 7 bases. V was pared by 6 bases and J by 3 bases, with 10 bases of the junction left unmatched. Germline V gives CDR1 MGHRA, CDR2 YSYEKL. The CDR3 is 15 amino acids. CDR3 sequence reads: CASRNGLGGEETQYF. The DNA of the CDR3 is TGCGCCAGCAGAAACGGTCTGGGGGGGGAAGAGACCCAGTACTTC.